What follows are 2 T cell receptor beta chains derived from one specimen sequenced in a study of T cells in Graves' hyperthyroidism and ophthalmopathy (dated by TCRdb to between 2018 and 2021). The method behind the library was multiplex PCR. Sequenced on an Illumina HiSeq 2000. Amplification of TCR beta CDR3 regions was carried out from RNA transcripts. For the first round of RT-PCR on the TCR CDR3, the HTBI primer set was used together with the Qiagen OneStep RT-PCR kit. The raw public reads went through TCRdb reprocessing: fastp at Q25, MiXCR clone calling, in-frame beta chains kept. Records with the same CDR3 protein are collapsed into one entry carrying the most frequent genes and DNA. In this sample the table shows hundreds of thousands of distinct CDR3 sequences, approximately 23% of which occur a single time. About half of the sample belongs to the ten largest clones. The material sequenced was blood. The receptors derive from a woman in her 70s with Graves' ophthalmopathy.

The rearrangement joins TRBV29-1 to TRBJ1-2; tentative D call: TRBD1 (6 bases). Trimming removed 6 bases at V and 6 bases at J, with 20 bases between. CDR1 is SQVTM and CDR2 is ANQGSEA in the germline V gene. This CDR3 region has 14 residues. Here the CDR3 reads CSVDSTGTANGYTF. In DNA form, the CDR3 reads TGCAGCGTCGATTCTACAGGGACCGCAAATGGCTACACCTTC.

The DNA of the CDR3 is TGTGCCAGCAGAGGGACAAAAGGAGGTGAAAAACTGTTTTTT. Translated: CASRGTKGGEKLFF. The chain employs TRBV6-1 and TRBJ1-4; TRBD1 might be the D (6 bases). The CDR3 covers 14 residues. Germline V gives CDR1 MNHNS, CDR2 SASEGT. The germline V and J ends were trimmed by 6 bases and 7 bases, with 15 bases remaining between them.